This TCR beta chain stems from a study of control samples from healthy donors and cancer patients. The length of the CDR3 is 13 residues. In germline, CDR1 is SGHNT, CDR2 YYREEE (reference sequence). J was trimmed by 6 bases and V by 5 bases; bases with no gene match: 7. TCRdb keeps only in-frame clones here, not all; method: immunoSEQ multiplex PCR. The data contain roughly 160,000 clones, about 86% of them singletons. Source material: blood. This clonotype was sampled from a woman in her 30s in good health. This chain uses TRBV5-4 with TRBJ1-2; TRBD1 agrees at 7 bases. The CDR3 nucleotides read TGTGCCAGCAGTATACAGGGGTTGCATGGCTACACCTTC. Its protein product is CASSIQGLHGYTF.